This T cell receptor beta chain was captured by sequencing in a study of T cells in localized non-small cell lung cancer. Study conclusions and caveats: Patients showing higher blood T cell density tended to see longer overall survival.

Concerning this clone: Its cognate antigen is unknown.

Germline-derived CDR1 and CDR2 are KGHSH and LQKENI. The CDR3 totals 14 residues. V gave up 3 bases and J gave up 4 bases, with 10 bases separating them. Produced via immunoSEQ multiplex PCR; TCRdb's table is partial and in-frame only. The sample records over 45,000 clones, 80% to 90% being singletons. The sequence derives from a man aged 35-75 years with stage I squamous cell lung carcinoma. The chain carries TRBV18 and TRBJ2-4; D may be TRBD1 (6 bases). This specimen consisted of peripheral blood, obtained before any cancer treatment. CDR3 in amino acids: CASSPPTGKNIQYF. The CDR3 DNA reads as TGTGCCAGCTCACCTCCTACAGGGAAAAACATTCAGTACTTC.